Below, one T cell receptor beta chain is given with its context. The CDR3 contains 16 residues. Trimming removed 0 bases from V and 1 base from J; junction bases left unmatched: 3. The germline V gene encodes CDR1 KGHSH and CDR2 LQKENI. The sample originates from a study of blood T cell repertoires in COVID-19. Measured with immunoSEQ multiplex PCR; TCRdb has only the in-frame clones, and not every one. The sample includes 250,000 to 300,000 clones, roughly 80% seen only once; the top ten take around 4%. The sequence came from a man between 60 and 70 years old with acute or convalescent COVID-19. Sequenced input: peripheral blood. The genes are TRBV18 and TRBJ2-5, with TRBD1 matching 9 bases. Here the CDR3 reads CASSPPVGQGQETQYF. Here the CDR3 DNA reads TGTGCCAGCTCACCACCGGTGGGACAGGGCCAAGAGACCCAGTACTTC.